The rows below give T cell receptor beta chains drawn from one sample of a study of T cell repertoires in cytomegalovirus infection. TCRdb recomputed calls from the reads with MiXCR, one row per CDR3 protein. The repertoire has hundreds of thousands of distinct CDR3 sequences, over 7.5% of them found once; the top ten carry roughly 4%. The sample comprised PBMCs. These TCRs come from a human donor in good health (CMV status not recorded). Some clones in this sample may be carry-over from other donors' samples. CDR3s leave out the opening cysteine and the closing phenylalanine or tryptophan. The D gene is left open where the match is weak.

CDR3aa: ASRTWGEQF
j_gene: TRBJ2-1
v_gene: TRBV25-1
d_gene: .

CDR3aa: ASTRSRESSEQF
j_gene: TRBJ2-1
v_gene: TRBV7-3
d_gene: TRBD2

CDR3aa: ASSLPGFGHEQY
j_gene: TRBJ2-7
v_gene: TRBV28
d_gene: .

CDR3aa: ASSHPGRGGTQY
j_gene: TRBJ2-5
v_gene: TRBV28
d_gene: .

CDR3aa: SARDPAGGPFEQF
j_gene: TRBJ2-1
v_gene: TRBV20-1
d_gene: TRBD2

CDR3aa: ASSPDVSRDEQF
j_gene: TRBJ2-1
v_gene: TRBV7-3
d_gene: .

CDR3aa: AIIRGYEQF
j_gene: TRBJ2-1
v_gene: TRBV7-2
d_gene: TRBD1

CDR3aa: ASSVGHAAGQF
j_gene: TRBJ2-1
v_gene: TRBV9
d_gene: .

CDR3aa: ASSPDSVYSPYGYT
j_gene: TRBJ1-2
v_gene: TRBV6-2/TRBV6-3
d_gene: .

CDR3aa: ASSSGLISGRAKKQY
j_gene: TRBJ2-7
v_gene: TRBV3-1
d_gene: TRBD2

CDR3aa: SVGTRANYGYT
j_gene: TRBJ1-2
v_gene: TRBV29-1
d_gene: .

CDR3aa: ASSPGQGAYAEAF
j_gene: TRBJ1-1
v_gene: TRBV5-1
d_gene: TRBD1

CDR3aa: SAQTESTDTQY
j_gene: TRBJ2-3
v_gene: TRBV20-1
d_gene: .

CDR3aa: ASSLALTGYSYEQY
j_gene: TRBJ2-7
v_gene: TRBV7-2
d_gene: .

CDR3aa: ASSPDRVANVLT
j_gene: TRBJ2-6
v_gene: TRBV7-2
d_gene: TRBD1

CDR3aa: SATRGGAQH
j_gene: TRBJ1-5
v_gene: TRBV20-1
d_gene: .

CDR3aa: ASSLALNQPQH
j_gene: TRBJ1-5
v_gene: TRBV11-1
d_gene: .

CDR3aa: ASSLAGGSPGTDTQY
j_gene: TRBJ2-3
v_gene: TRBV5-1
d_gene: TRBD2

CDR3aa: ASSERVPGEQF
j_gene: TRBJ2-1
v_gene: TRBV2
d_gene: .

CDR3aa: ASSLFTGELF
j_gene: TRBJ2-2
v_gene: TRBV12-3/TRBV12-4
d_gene: .

CDR3aa: ASSLTVIQETQY
j_gene: TRBJ2-5
v_gene: TRBV7-2
d_gene: .

CDR3aa: ASSLEQGWSSGANVLT
j_gene: TRBJ2-6
v_gene: TRBV28
d_gene: TRBD1

CDR3aa: ASSPNRNTEAF
j_gene: TRBJ1-1
v_gene: TRBV28
d_gene: .

CDR3aa: ASSYRHLTLRTGMTYEQY
j_gene: TRBJ2-7
v_gene: TRBV6-6
d_gene: TRBD1

CDR3aa: ASSYAPGALNTEAF
j_gene: TRBJ1-1
v_gene: TRBV7-2
d_gene: .

CDR3aa: ASTPTGPNTDTQY
j_gene: TRBJ2-3
v_gene: TRBV28
d_gene: .

CDR3aa: ASTPATNEKLF
j_gene: TRBJ1-4
v_gene: TRBV7-6
d_gene: .